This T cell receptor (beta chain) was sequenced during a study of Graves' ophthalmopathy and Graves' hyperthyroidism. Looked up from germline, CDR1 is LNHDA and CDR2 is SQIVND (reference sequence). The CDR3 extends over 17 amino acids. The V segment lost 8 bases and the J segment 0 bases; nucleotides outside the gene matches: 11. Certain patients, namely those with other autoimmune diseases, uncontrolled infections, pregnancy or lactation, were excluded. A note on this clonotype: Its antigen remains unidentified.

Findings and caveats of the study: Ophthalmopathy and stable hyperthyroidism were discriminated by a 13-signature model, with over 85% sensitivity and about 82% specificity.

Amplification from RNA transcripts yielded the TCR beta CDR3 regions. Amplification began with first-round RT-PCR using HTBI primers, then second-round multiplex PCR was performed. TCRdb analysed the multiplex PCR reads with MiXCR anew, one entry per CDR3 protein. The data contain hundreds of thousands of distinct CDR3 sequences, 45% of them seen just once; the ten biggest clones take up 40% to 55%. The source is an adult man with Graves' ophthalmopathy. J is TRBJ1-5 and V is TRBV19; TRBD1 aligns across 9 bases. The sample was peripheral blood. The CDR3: CASDTGTGKVSNQPQHF. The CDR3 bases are TGTGCCAGTGATACCGGGACAGGGAAGGTTAGCAATCAGCCCCAGCATTTT.